This record covers a single T cell receptor (beta chain). What it binds is unknown. Sequencing used immunoSEQ multiplex PCR; TCRdb keeps in-frame clones, though not all of them. The data show under 150,000 clones, roughly 89% seen once. Trimming stripped 3 bases from V and 0 bases from J, with 9 bases between. Germline CDR1 is SGDLS and CDR2 is YYNGEE. The CDR3 is made up of 14 amino acids. The record originates from a study of Ad26.COV2.S vaccination and SARS-CoV-2 variants. General study results and limits: Those who received the vaccine showed greater spike-specific TCR breadth than those given placebo. Breadth and depth estimates from TCRs may understate total T cell responses.

The sample here was peripheral blood, taken after recovery from COVID-19. The sequence derives from a human donor who had recovered from COVID-19. This chain joins TRBV9 and TRBJ1-1; the D gene is possibly TRBD1 (5 bases). CDR3 loop: CASSAGLMNTEAFF. The DNA of the CDR3 is TGTGCCAGCAGCGCGGGGCTCATGAACACTGAAGCTTTCTTT.